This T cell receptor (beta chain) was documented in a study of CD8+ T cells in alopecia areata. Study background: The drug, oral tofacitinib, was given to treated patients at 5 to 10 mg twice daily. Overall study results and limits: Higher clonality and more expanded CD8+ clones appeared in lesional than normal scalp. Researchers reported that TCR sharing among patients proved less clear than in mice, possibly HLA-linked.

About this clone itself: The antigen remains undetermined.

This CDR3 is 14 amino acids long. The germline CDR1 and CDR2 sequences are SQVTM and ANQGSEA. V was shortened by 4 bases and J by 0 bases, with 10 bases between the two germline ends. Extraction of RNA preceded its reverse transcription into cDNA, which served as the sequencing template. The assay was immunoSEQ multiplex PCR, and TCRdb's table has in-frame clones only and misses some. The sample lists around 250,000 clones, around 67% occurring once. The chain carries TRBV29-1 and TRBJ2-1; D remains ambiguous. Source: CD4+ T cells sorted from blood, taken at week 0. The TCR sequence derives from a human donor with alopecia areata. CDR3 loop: CSVVGTISYNEQFF. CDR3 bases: TGCAGCGTTGTCGGTACAATCTCCTACAATGAGCAGTTCTTC.